These T cell receptor beta chains were read from a single sample in a study of control samples from healthy donors and cancer patients. Here immunoSEQ multiplex PCR was the method, and the copy in TCRdb shows in-frame clones only, minus some. The sample shows tens of thousands of clones, around 80% of them seen only once. The sequenced material came from PBMCs. The receptors originated from a man between 60 and 75 years old with head and neck cancer. Each CDR3 is given with its conserved first and last residue. The order of the fields is J gene, clone size, V gene, D gene, CDR3 protein, CDR3 DNA. D genes are given only for firm matches. Clone sizes are given selectively: once, few, many, or a class where the clone is expanded.

TRBJ2-2	NA	TRBV24-1	NA	CATSVADNTGELFF	TGTGCCACCAGTGTCGCGGATAACACCGGGGAGCTGTTTTTT
TRBJ1-4	NA	TRBV7-2	NA	CASSLAQAANEKLFF	TGTGCCAGCAGCTTAGCCCAGGCGGCTAATGAAAAACTGTTTTTT
TRBJ1-1	NA	TRBV27	TRBD1	CASSLLPTGGGLRAFF	TGTGCCAGCAGTTTATTGCCTACAGGGGGCGGACTTCGAGCTTTCTTT
TRBJ2-7	NA	TRBV7-9	NA	CASSLGTGSYEQYF	TGTGCCAGCAGCTTAGGTACCGGGAGCTACGAGCAGTACTTC
TRBJ2-1	NA	TRBV7-9	NA	CASSLLSPNEQFF	TGTGCCAGCAGCTTACTATCTCCCAATGAGCAGTTCTTC
TRBJ1-6	NA	TRBV19	NA	CASRAGTFNSPLHF	TGTGCCAGTAGGGCCGGGACCTTTAATTCACCCCTCCACTTT
TRBJ2-2	NA	TRBV5-1	NA	CASSLTQVTGELFF	TGCGCCAGCAGCCTAACCCAGGTCACCGGGGAGCTGTTTTTT
TRBJ2-7	NA	TRBV27	NA	CASSSNRAQYF	TGTGCCAGCAGCTCTAATCGGGCGCAGTACTTC
TRBJ1-4	NA	TRBV28	TRBD1	CASRRNRGPNEKLFF	TGTGCCAGCAGGAGGAACAGGGGCCCAAATGAAAAACTGTTTTTT
TRBJ2-7	few	TRBV28	NA	CASRHPGGEQYF	TGTGCCAGCAGACATCCCGGTGGGGAGCAGTACTTC
TRBJ2-1	NA	TRBV7-7	NA	CASSLGEGESSYNEQFF	TGTGCCAGCAGCTTGGGGGAGGGGGAAAGCTCCTACAATGAGCAGTTCTTC
TRBJ2-7	NA	TRBV5-5	TRBD1	CASSSRDRGYEQYF	TGTGCCAGCAGCTCGCGGGACAGGGGCTACGAGCAGTACTTC
TRBJ1-4	NA	TRBV11-1	NA	CASSPTGHEKLFF	TGTGCCAGCAGCCCGACAGGTCATGAAAAACTGTTTTTT
TRBJ1-1	NA	TRBV6-5	NA	CASRGGVNTEAFF	TGTGCCAGCAGGGGTGGGGTGAACACTGAAGCTTTCTTT
TRBJ2-3	NA	TRBV11-2	TRBD2	CASSVSGMRTDTQYF	TGTGCCAGCAGCGTGAGCGGGATGCGCACAGATACGCAGTATTTT
TRBJ1-2	NA	TRBV7-6	NA	CASSLGTENYGYTF	TGTGCCAGCAGCTTAGGAACGGAAAACTATGGCTACACCTTC
TRBJ2-6	NA	TRBV5-1	NA	CASSLQGPGGANVLTF	TGCGCCAGCAGCTTGCAGGGCCCGGGGGGGGCCAACGTCCTGACTTTC
TRBJ2-7	NA	TRBV2	TRBD1	CASSRGQGGYEQYF	TGTGCCAGCAGTAGAGGACAGGGGGGCTACGAGCAGTACTTC
TRBJ2-5	NA	TRBV13	NA	CASSFTGGRETQYF	TGTGCCAGCAGCTTTACCGGGGGCCGGGAGACCCAGTACTTC
TRBJ2-7	NA	TRBV5-4	TRBD1	CASSPVPGQGTNEQYF	TGTGCCAGCAGCCCGGTTCCGGGACAGGGTACCAACGAGCAGTACTTC
TRBJ2-3	NA	TRBV7-3	TRBD2	CASSFTSGSSTDTQYF	TGTGCCAGCAGCTTTACTAGCGGATCTAGCACAGATACGCAGTATTTT
TRBJ2-2	NA	TRBV30	NA	CAWSVRGYYTGELFF	TGTGCCTGGAGTGTCAGAGGATACTACACCGGGGAGCTGTTTTTT
TRBJ2-2	NA	TRBV7-8	NA	CASSLVRAQGSAGELFF	TGTGCCAGCAGCTTAGTACGCGCACAGGGCAGCGCCGGGGAGCTGTTTTTT
TRBJ2-6	NA	TRBV6-5	NA	CASSYSIRGENVLTF	TGTGCCAGCAGTTACTCGATCAGGGGAGAAAACGTCCTGACTTTC
TRBJ1-1	NA	TRBV2	TRBD1	CAIGQGALNTEAFF	TGTGCCATCGGACAGGGGGCCTTAAACACTGAAGCTTTCTTT
TRBJ1-4	NA	TRBV30	NA	CAWSVQRGGKLFF	TGTGCCTGGAGTGTACAAAGGGGAGGAAAACTGTTTTTT
TRBJ2-7	few	TRBV5-1	TRBD2	CASSPLAGGPNEQYF	TGCGCCAGCAGCCCTTTAGCGGGAGGGCCCAACGAGCAGTACTTC